This T cell receptor (beta chain) stems from a study of blood T cell repertoires in COVID-19. Study information: COVID-19 samples, acute and convalescent, were from the United States, Italy and Spain. Sources were T cells, B-cell-depleted T cells, or PBMCs; the material itself was cDNA or gDNA.

Authors' processing steps: The assay estimated nucleated cells by amplifying reference gene primers. The protocol was immunoSEQ multiplex PCR, while the TCRdb copy is restricted to in-frame clones and leaves out a portion. V and J calls and clone size come straight from that table; D and trimming were deduced from the DNA. The table lists almost 250,000 clones, about 89% of them singletons, with around 1.6% in the top ten. Germline V gene lookup returns CDR1 SGHAT and CDR2 FQDESV (reference sequence). The V end lost 3 bases, the J end lost 6 bases, and 14 bases lay between the germline ends. This CDR3 is built from 14 residues.

The material sequenced was peripheral blood. This chain links TRBV11-1 with TRBJ1-1; perhaps TRBD1 as D (6 bases). The TCR sequence derives from an older woman who had recovered from COVID-19. CDR3 residues: CASSFPGGGAEAFF. The CDR3 region has the DNA TGTGCCAGCAGCTTCCCGGGGGGCGGTGCTGAAGCTTTCTTT.